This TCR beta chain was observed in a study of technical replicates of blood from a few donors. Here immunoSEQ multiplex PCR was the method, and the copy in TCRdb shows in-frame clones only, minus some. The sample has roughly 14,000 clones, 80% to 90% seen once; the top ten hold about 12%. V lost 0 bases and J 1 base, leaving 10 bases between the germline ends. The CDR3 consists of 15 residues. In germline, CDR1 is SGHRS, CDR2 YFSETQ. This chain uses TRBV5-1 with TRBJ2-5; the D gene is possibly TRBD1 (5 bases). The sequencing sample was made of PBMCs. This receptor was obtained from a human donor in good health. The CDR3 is CASSLDTGFQETQYF. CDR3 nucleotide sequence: TGCGCCAGCAGCTTGGATACAGGATTCCAAGAGACCCAGTACTTC. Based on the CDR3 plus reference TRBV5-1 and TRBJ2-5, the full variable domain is KAGVTQTPRYLIKTRGQQVTLSCSPISGHRSVSWYQQTPGQGLQFLFEYFSETQRNKGNFPGRFSGRQFSNSRSEMNVSTLELGDSALYLCASSLDTGFQETQYFGPGTRLLVL.